Shown below are 31 T cell receptor beta chains from a single sample sequenced in a study of blood T cell repertoires in COVID-19. Only in-frame clones appear in the TCRdb table, and some are missing; sequencing was by immunoSEQ multiplex PCR. The data show tens of thousands of clones, around 87% seen once. The source material was peripheral blood. These TCRs come from a woman aged 80 or over with acute or convalescent COVID-19.

The chain carries TRBV19 and TRBJ2-7; 10 nucleotides align to TRBD1. The CDR3 loop spans 16 amino acids. Germline assignment: CDR1 LNHDA and CDR2 SQIVND (reference sequence). The V gene end was trimmed by 10 bases and the J gene end by 4 bases; junction bases not matched to a gene: 16. The CDR3: CATSTKRTGGRYEQYF. The CDR3 bases are TGTGCCACCAGTACCAAACGGACAGGGGGTAGGTACGAGCAGTACTTC.

The chain employs TRBV14 and TRBJ2-5; 10 nucleotides match TRBD2. V dropped 4 bases and J dropped 1; count of bases not matched to a gene: 6. This CDR3 comprises 16 residues. Germline loops: CDR1 SGHDN, CDR2 FVKESK. CDR3 nucleotides: TGTGCCAGCAGCCCCTGGACTAGCGGTGCCCAAGAGACCCAGTACTTC. Its translation is CASSPWTSGAQETQYF.

This rearrangement joins TRBV14 to TRBJ2-6, with D possibly TRBD1 on 5 matching bases. V was shortened by 4 bases and J by 2 bases, with 15 bases between the two germline ends. CDR1 and CDR2 (germline): SGHDN, FVKESK. The CDR3 spans 17 residues. CDR3 in DNA: TGTGCCAGCAGCCGGACAACCCTTTGGGCTGGGGCCAACGTCCTGACTTTC. Translated: CASSRTTLWAGANVLTF.

V is TRBV7-2 and J is TRBJ2-2; D is uncertain. The germline gives CDR1 SGHTA, CDR2 FQGNSA. This CDR3 is built from 13 residues. The germline V and J ends were trimmed by 3 bases and 7 bases, with 9 bases remaining between them. The CDR3 DNA follows: TGTGCCAGCAGCTTCTTAAGCGACGGGGAGCTGTTTTTT. Translating it yields CASSFLSDGELFF.

This sequence joins TRBV25-1 and TRBJ1-6, with 10 bases matching TRBD1. Germline assignment: CDR1 MGHDK and CDR2 SYGVNS. With V trimmed by 10 bases and J by 4 bases, 4 bases remained unmatched. The CDR3 covers 14 residues. The CDR3 loop is CATEGQGYNSPLHF. The DNA for the CDR3 is TGTGCCACCGAGGGACAGGGGTATAATTCACCCCTCCACTTT.

This chain connects TRBV5-1 to TRBJ2-1, with TRBD1 as a possible D gene (6 bases). The CDR3 loop spans 16 amino acids. Per germline, CDR1 SGHRS and CDR2 YFSETQ. Trimming cost V 4 bases and J 7 bases, with 21 bases left between them. CDR3 coding DNA: TGCGCCAGCAGCGTGTCAGGGGCCGCCTTCGGGAATGAGCAGTTCTTC. Its protein is CASSVSGAAFGNEQFF.

Written as DNA, the CDR3 is TGTGCCACCAGTGGTTTACGGTTGTTGCCTGAAGCTTTCTTT. Protein sequence: CATSGLRLLPEAFF. The chain uses TRBV24-1 and TRBJ1-1, with D hard to call. The germline V gene has CDR1 KGHDR and CDR2 SFDVKD. V lost 5 bases and J 6 bases, leaving 15 bases between the germline ends. The CDR3 length is 14 residues.

This clone has only one observation. This rearrangement joins TRBV15 to TRBJ2-5; 9 bases map to TRBD2. Trimming took 3 bases from V and 4 from J; bases not matched to a gene: 3. This CDR3 region has 14 residues. The germline gives CDR1 LNHNV, CDR2 YYDKDF (reference sequence). The CDR3 is CATSRGTSSETQYF. DNA for the CDR3: TGTGCCACCAGCAGGGGGACTAGCTCAGAGACCCAGTACTTC.

The chain uses TRBV2 and TRBJ1-5; D is unclear. The CDR3 loop spans 14 amino acids. The germline CDR1 and CDR2 sequences are SNHLY and FYNNEI. Trimming took off 6 bases at V and 2 bases at J, with 11 bases between the two ends. The CDR3, as DNA: TGTGCCAGCAGCCCGATTCCGGGCAATCAGCCCCAGCATTTT. Its protein is CASSPIPGNQPQHF.

The chain couples TRBV4-3 to TRBJ1-6; 9 nucleotides agree with TRBD1. CDR1 and CDR2 (germline): LGHNA, YSLEER. The trim removed 4 bases at V and 7 bases at J, leaving 2 bases unmatched. The CDR3 is 14 amino acids. The CDR3 region has the DNA TGCGCCAGCAGCCTGGGGACAGGGAATTCACCCCTCCACTTT. The encoded protein is CASSLGTGNSPLHF.

This clone was seen a single time. The chain links TRBV6-5 to TRBJ1-2; D call uncertain. V lost 7 bases to trimming and J lost 4 bases, with 16 bases between them. Germline loops: CDR1 MNHEY, CDR2 SVGAGI. This CDR3 spans 14 amino acids. Here the CDR3 reads CASTIGLATYGYTF. CDR3 bases: TGTGCCAGCACCATCGGACTGGCTACCTATGGCTACACCTTC.

V and J are TRBV7-9 and TRBJ1-2, with a possible D match to TRBD1 (6 bases). Trimming pared 3 bases from V and 0 bases from J, leaving 14 bases between. The CDR3 has 16 residues. From germline, CDR1 is SEHNR and CDR2 FQNEAQ (reference sequence). CDR3 sequence reads: CASSFGFRTANYGYTF. The CDR3, as DNA: TGTGCCAGCAGCTTTGGCTTTAGGACAGCTAACTATGGCTACACCTTC.

The V and J genes are TRBV11-2 and TRBJ1-6; no clear D. V lost 5 bases, J lost 7 bases, and 15 bases lay in between. The CDR3 covers 15 residues. Germline CDR1 SGHAT, CDR2 FQNNGV. The DNA of the CDR3 is TGTGCCAGCAGCCCGCCTAGACGGTGGAATTCACCCCTCCACTTT. Amino acids: CASSPPRRWNSPLHF.

CDR3 nucleotide sequence: TGTGCCATCAGTGAGTCCGGGACAGAGAACACTGAAGCTTTCTTT. It is translated as CAISESGTENTEAFF. This chain joins TRBV10-3 and TRBJ1-1; 7 nucleotides align to TRBD1. The CDR3 covers 15 residues. Looked up from germline, CDR1 is ENHRY and CDR2 is SYGVKD. With V trimmed by 0 bases and J by 1 base, 2 bases remained unmatched.

The chain links TRBV19 to TRBJ2-2, with 7 bases that match TRBD1. The CDR3 sequence is 12 residues long. Germline V CDR1 and CDR2: LNHDA, SQIVND (reference sequence). The V segment lost 9 bases and the J segment 4 bases; nucleotides outside the gene matches: 2. The CDR3 region is CASAGGTGELFF. CDR3 DNA sequence: TGTGCCAGCGCAGGGGGCACCGGGGAGCTGTTTTTT.

This chain uses TRBV7-2 with TRBJ2-1; D unclear. Germline CDR1 reads SGHTA; CDR2 reads FQGNSA. Trimming shortened V by 2 bases and J by 7 bases, and 3 bases separated the two germline ends. The CDR3 covers 11 residues. The CDR3 DNA sequence: TGTGCCAGCAGCTTAATAAATGAGCAGTTCTTC. This gives the protein CASSLINEQFF. Combining the CDR3 with reference TRBV7-2 and TRBJ2-1 gives the whole variable domain GAGVSQSPSNKVTEKGKDVELRCDPISGHTALYWYRQSLGQGLEFLIYFQGNSAPDKSGLPSDRFSAERTGGSVSTLTIQRTQQEDSAVYLCASSLINEQFFGPGTRLTVL.

The chain couples TRBV5-1 to TRBJ2-1, with TRBD1 matching over 8 bases. The length of the CDR3 is 14 residues. Germline CDR1 is SGHRS and CDR2 is YFSETQ. Trimming took 0 bases from V and 10 from J; bases not matched to a gene: 6. For the CDR3, the DNA is TGCGCCAGCAGCTTGGGGACAGGGTTGGGCGAGCAGTTCTTC. This translates into CASSLGTGLGEQFF.

This clone came up a few times. The chain recombines TRBV9 with TRBJ2-1; D possibly corresponds to TRBD1 (5 bases). Germline CDR1 is SGDLS and CDR2 is YYNGEE. Between the trimmed V and J ends, which lost 0 bases and 8 bases, there was a span of 6 bases. The CDR3 contains 12 residues. The CDR3 DNA sequence: TGTGCCAGCAGCGTAGGGGGCGATGAGCAGTTCTTC. It translates to CASSVGGDEQFF.

The chain recombines TRBV19 with TRBJ2-2; D is possibly TRBD2 (5 bases). The CDR3 is made up of 14 amino acids. The V and J ends lost 7 bases and 1 base respectively, with 10 bases between them. The germline V gene encodes CDR1 LNHDA and CDR2 SQIVND (reference sequence). For the CDR3, the DNA is TGTGCCAGTATGGAGCGGAAGAACACCGGGGAGCTGTTTTTT. Encoded protein: CASMERKNTGELFF.

V is TRBV11-2 and J is TRBJ1-6; D may be TRBD1 (5 bases). Trimming shortened V by 0 bases and J by 9 bases, and 12 bases separated the two germline ends. CDR1 and CDR2 from the germline V gene are SGHAT and FQNNGV. The CDR3 runs 15 residues. CDR3 amino acids: CASSLDQGWSSPLHF. The CDR3 coding sequence is TGTGCCAGCAGCTTAGATCAGGGTTGGAGTTCACCCCTCCACTTT.

V gene TRBV4-3 combines with J gene TRBJ2-2, with TRBD2 matching over 10 bases. The CDR3 has 14 amino acids. J gave up 13 bases and V 0 bases, and 5 bases lay outside the gene matches. The germline gives CDR1 LGHNA, CDR2 YSLEER. CDR3 region: CASSQDASGGGLFF. The DNA of the CDR3 is TGCGCCAGCAGCCAAGATGCTAGCGGGGGAGGGCTGTTTTTT.

The CDR3 here is CASSTRRPQETQYF. In nucleotides, the CDR3 is TGTGCCAGCAGTACAAGGAGACCCCAAGAGACCCAGTACTTC. This sequence joins TRBV7-6 and TRBJ2-5; D gene ambiguous. Trimming pared 6 bases from V and 1 base from J, leaving 12 bases between. This CDR3 comprises 14 residues. Per the germline V gene, CDR1 is SGHVS and CDR2 is FNYEAQ. The full variable domain, its missing parts supplied by reference TRBV7-6 and TRBJ2-5, is GAGVSQSPRYKVTKRGQDVALRCDPISGHVSLYWYRQALGQGPEFLTYFNYEAQQDKSGLPNDRFSAERPEGSISTLTIQRTEQRDSAMYRCASSTRRPQETQYFGPGTRLLVL.

CDR3 amino acids: CASNPSGSSYEQYF. Here the CDR3 DNA reads TGTGCCAGCAACCCTAGCGGGTCGTCCTACGAGCAGTACTTC. This chain joins TRBV7-9 and TRBJ2-7; 8 bases match TRBD2. Germline assignment: CDR1 SEHNR and CDR2 FQNEAQ (reference sequence). The CDR3 loop spans 14 amino acids. J was trimmed by 1 base and V by 7 bases; bases with no gene match: 6.

The chain joins TRBV29-1 to TRBJ1-1; 10 positions agree with TRBD1. Trimming took 0 bases from V and 3 from J; bases not matched to a gene: 4. The length of the CDR3 is 15 residues. From germline, CDR1 is SQVTM and CDR2 ANQGSEA. CDR3 residues: CSVEDWTGGYTEAFF. The CDR3 nucleotides read TGCAGCGTTGAAGATTGGACAGGGGGATACACTGAAGCTTTCTTT. Variable domain in full (rest from reference TRBV29-1 and TRBJ1-1): SAVISQKPSRDICQRGTSLTIQCQVDSQVTMMFWYRQQPGQSLTLIATANQGSEATYESGFVIDKFPISRPNLTFSTLTVSNMSPEDSSIYLCSVEDWTGGYTEAFFGQGTRLTVV.

The CDR3 spells CASSPGWTANYGYTF. CDR3 in DNA: TGTGCCAGCAGCCCTGGATGGACAGCAAACTATGGCTACACCTTC. The chain couples TRBV5-4 to TRBJ1-2; weak D call: TRBD1 (6 bases). V was cut by 4 bases and J by 2 bases, with 15 bases left in between. The CDR3 contains 15 residues. From germline, CDR1 is SGHNT and CDR2 YYREEE (reference sequence).

The rearrangement uses TRBV6-1 and TRBJ1-1; D unclear. Germline V gene data show CDR1 as MNHNS and CDR2 as SASEGT. The CDR3 consists of 12 residues. V lost 2 bases and J lost 5, with 6 bases in between. The CDR3 loop reads CASSEPQTEAFF. CDR3 coding DNA: TGTGCCAGCAGTGAACCACAGACTGAAGCTTTCTTT.

This chain links TRBV9 with TRBJ2-1; D is uncertain. Looked up from germline, CDR1 is SGDLS and CDR2 is YYNGEE. Trimming stripped 1 base from V and 7 bases from J, with 9 bases between. The CDR3 is made up of 13 amino acids. The CDR3 bases are TGTGCCAGCAGCGTACTACAGAAGAATGAGCAGTTCTTC. Encoded protein: CASSVLQKNEQFF.

The rearrangement links TRBV12-3 or TRBV12-4 to TRBJ1-2; the D gene is possibly TRBD1 (5 bases). Trimming left V 7 bases short and J 4 bases short, with 13 bases between. The CDR3 spans 13 residues. The CDR3 DNA reads as TGTGCCAGCACCCTCGACAGAAGCTATGGCTACACCTTC. It encodes CASTLDRSYGYTF.

The CDR3 nucleotides read TGTGCCAGTAGTTCACAGGACAGGGGACGGTTTCAGCCCCAGCATTTT. Translating it yields CASSSQDRGRFQPQHF. J is TRBJ1-5 and V is TRBV19; TRBD1 matches 9 bases. Germline V lookup: CDR1 LNHDA, CDR2 SQIVND (reference sequence). The CDR3 has 16 amino acids. V shed 5 bases and J 6 bases; nucleotides not matched to a gene: 11.

V gene TRBV6-5 combines with J gene TRBJ1-5; tentative D call: TRBD1 (6 bases). Germline V lookup: CDR1 MNHEY, CDR2 SVGAGI. This CDR3 is 13 amino acids long. The V end was cut by 7 bases, the J end by 6 bases, with 13 bases between. The CDR3 reads CASIRDMTQPQHF. CDR3 nucleotide sequence: TGTGCCAGCATACGGGACATGACTCAGCCCCAGCATTTT.

The genes are TRBV25-1 and TRBJ2-2; a weak D match, TRBD2 (6 bases). CDR3 length: 14 residues. The V end was cut by 4 bases, the J end by 4 bases, with 10 bases between. In germline, CDR1 is MGHDK, CDR2 SYGVNS. CDR3: CASSGAGFTGELFF. The DNA for the CDR3 is TGTGCCAGCAGTGGGGCGGGATTCACCGGGGAGCTGTTTTTT.